This is a list of T cell receptor beta chains from one sample in a study of T cell responses to AZD1222 COVID-19 vaccine. Measured with immunoSEQ multiplex PCR; TCRdb has only the in-frame clones, and not every one. The top ten clones hold more than 10% of a sample with about 94,000 clones, approximately 91% of them seen once. Here the sequenced sample was peripheral blood, taken on day 0 of AZD1222 vaccination. These TCRs come from an adult in good health. CDR3s include the opening cysteine and the closing phenylalanine or tryptophan. Fields, in order: D gene, clone size, J gene, V gene, CDR3 protein, CDR3 DNA. The D gene is left open where the match is weak. Clone size, where shown, is once, few, many, or a class for clones that have expanded.

TRBD2,few,TRBJ2-1,TRBV5-1,CASSLFAGGGSEQFF,TGCGCCAGCAGCTTGTTCGCGGGGGGAGGGTCTGAGCAGTTCTTC
TRBD1,once,TRBJ2-2,TRBV5-4,CASSSGQENTGELFF,TGTGCCAGCAGCTCGGGACAGGAGAACACCGGGGAGCTGTTTTTT
-,-,TRBJ2-3,TRBV3-1/TRBV3-2,CASSPRDWGGTDTQYF,TGTGCCAGCAGCCCAAGGGATTGGGGGGGCACAGATACGCAGTATTTT
-,-,TRBJ2-5,TRBV29-1,CSVIWGSVETQYF,TGCAGCGTTATATGGGGGTCGGTGGAGACCCAGTACTTC
-,-,TRBJ1-5,TRBV30,CAWSVGTDSNQPQHF,TGTGCCTGGAGTGTGGGCACGGATAGCAATCAGCCCCAGCATTTT
TRBD1,few,TRBJ2-7,TRBV27,CASSLGVGGQPTYEQYF,TGTGCCAGCAGTTTGGGTGTAGGGGGACAGCCAACCTACGAGCAGTACTTC
-,-,TRBJ1-5,TRBV28,CASNGGPRINQPQHF,TGTGCCAGCAACGGGGGACCGAGAATCAATCAGCCCCAGCATTTT
TRBD2,-,TRBJ2-2,TRBV5-1,CASSEKNSGGRVTGELFF,TGCGCCAGCAGCGAGAAAAATAGCGGGGGTCGTGTTACCGGGGAGCTGTTTTTT
-,-,TRBJ1-2,TRBV11-2,CASSLAQDPAGYTF,TGTGCCAGCAGCTTAGCTCAGGACCCGGCGGGCTACACCTTC
-,many,TRBJ1-5,TRBV6-8,CATPGCYSNQPQHF,TGTGCCACCCCAGGTTGTTATTCAAATCAGCCCCAGCATTTT
-,-,TRBJ2-3,TRBV7-3,CASSSPGDTQYF,TGTGCCAGCAGCTCCCCTGGGGATACGCAGTATTTT
TRBD2,-,TRBJ2-7,TRBV11-3,CASSLGPSGGAREQYF,TGTGCCAGCAGCTTAGGCCCTAGCGGGGGGGCTCGGGAGCAGTACTTC
-,-,TRBJ1-5,TRBV24-1,CATSESTGNQPQHF,TGTGCCACCAGTGAATCGACAGGTAATCAGCCCCAGCATTTT
-,-,TRBJ1-1,TRBV4-2,CASSQGTGMRAFF,TGTGCCAGCAGCCAAGGAACAGGGATGCGGGCTTTCTTT
TRBD1,-,TRBJ1-5,TRBV19,CASNPGQGAGQPQHF,TGTGCCAGTAACCCGGGACAGGGGGCCGGGCAGCCCCAGCATTTT
-,-,TRBJ1-3,TRBV4-3,CASSQDWTEGNTIYF,TGCGCCAGCAGCCAAGATTGGACGGAAGGAAACACCATATATTTT
-,-,TRBJ1-2,TRBV7-2,CASSPGKGGYTF,TGTGCCAGCAGCCCTGGGAAAGGCGGCTACACCTTC
-,-,TRBJ1-2,TRBV30,CAWSITGNYGYTF,TGTGCCTGGAGTATAACAGGCAACTATGGCTACACCTTC
-,-,TRBJ1-3,TRBV9,CASSSLTGPSGNTIYF,TGTGCCAGCAGCTCCCTAACAGGACCCTCTGGAAACACCATATATTTT
TRBD1,-,TRBJ1-6,TRBV5-1,CARSQGGDNNSPLHF,TGCGCCCGCAGCCAGGGGGGGGATAATAATTCACCCCTCCACTTT
-,-,TRBJ1-5,TRBV2,CASSYGRAGGGQPQHF,TGTGCCAGCAGTTATGGACGAGCCGGGGGAGGTCAGCCCCAGCATTTT
TRBD1,-,TRBJ1-2,TRBV27,CASSPRTGSGSYTF,TGTGCCAGCAGTCCCCGGACAGGATCGGGGAGCTACACCTTC
TRBD1,-,TRBJ1-3,TRBV7-9,CAGRQGGVGNTIYF,TGTGCCGGCCGACAGGGGGGAGTTGGAAACACCATATATTTT
TRBD2,-,TRBJ2-1,TRBV5-1,CASSELAGDNEQFF,TGCGCCAGCAGCGAATTAGCGGGGGACAATGAGCAGTTCTTC